The clone carrying this T cell receptor beta chain was observed at least ten times. What it binds is not known. These data are taken from a study of T-cell reconstitution after alpha-beta-depleted transplantation in children. Study-wide results and caveats: The main origin of T-cell counts and diversity one year after transplant was newly produced T cells.

CDR1 is MNHEY and CDR2 is SVGEGT in the germline V gene. V lost 4 bases and J lost 5, with 8 bases in between. The CDR3 is made up of 12 amino acids. Unique molecular identifiers were incorporated when the TCRbeta library was constructed. TCRdb called the PCR reads again in MiXCR, with one record for every CDR3 protein. The sample includes approximately 490,000 distinct CDR3 sequences, about 11% seen only once; the top ten take roughly 2.1%. V is TRBV6-2 or TRBV6-3 and J is TRBJ1-2, with D possibly TRBD1 on 6 matching bases. Sample: PBMCs, taken before TCRalphabeta/CD19-depleted stem cell transplant. This receptor was identified in a child aged 2-15 years with inherited bone marrow failure, due to receive a stem cell transplant. CDR3 loop: CASSLQGYGYTF. The CDR3, as DNA: TGTGCCAGCAGTTTGCAGGGGTATGGCTACACCTTC.